Sequencing of this T cell receptor beta chain was carried out in a study of shared clonotypes between healthy human individuals. About the research overall: CD4 naive cells filled three plates per donor, CD4 memory three, CD8 naive two and CD8 memory one.

Libraries were prepared by immunoSEQ multiplex PCR; TCRdb keeps only in-frame clonotypes and omits some of them. The sample consists of about 1,800,000 clones, about 95% of them appearing once. It was CD45RO-negative cells, positively selected for CCR7, that made up naive CD8 cells, with terminally differentiated effector memory CD45RA+ cells excluded. Germline V lookup: CDR1 GTSNPN, CDR2 SVGIG (reference sequence). This CDR3 region has 16 residues. Germline trimming cut 2 bases from V and 10 bases from J; bases unmatched to any gene: 11. The TCR sequence derives from a man aged 18 to 29 in good health. The V call is TRBV30, the J call TRBJ2-1, with 13 bases aligning to TRBD2. The sample was naive CD8+ T cells sorted from blood. This CDR3 is CAWSLGTSGTWWEQFF. The CDR3 DNA sequence: TGTGCCTGGAGTTTAGGGACTAGCGGGACTTGGTGGGAGCAGTTCTTC.